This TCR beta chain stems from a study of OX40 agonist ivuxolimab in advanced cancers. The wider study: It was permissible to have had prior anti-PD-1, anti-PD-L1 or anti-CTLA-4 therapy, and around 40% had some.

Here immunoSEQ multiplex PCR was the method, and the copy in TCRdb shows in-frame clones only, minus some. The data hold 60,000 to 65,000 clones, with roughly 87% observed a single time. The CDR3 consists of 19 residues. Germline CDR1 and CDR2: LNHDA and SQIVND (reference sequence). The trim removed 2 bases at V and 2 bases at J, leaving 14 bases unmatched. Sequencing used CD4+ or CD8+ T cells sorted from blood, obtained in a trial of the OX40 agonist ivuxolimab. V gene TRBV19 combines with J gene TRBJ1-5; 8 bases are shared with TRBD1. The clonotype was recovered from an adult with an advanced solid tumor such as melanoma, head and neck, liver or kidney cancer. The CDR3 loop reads CASSIWWDRSPPGNQPQHF. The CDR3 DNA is TGTGCCAGTAGTATATGGTGGGACAGGTCCCCCCCAGGCAATCAGCCCCAGCATTTT.